A selection of T cell receptor beta chains follows, all from one sample in a study of regulatory T cells in long-lasting Graves disease. TCRdb processed the multiplex PCR reads anew with MiXCR; each CDR3 protein has one entry. The table records about 470,000 distinct CDR3 sequences, about 15% of them present only once. The sample was also reused in another study, on T cells in Graves' hyperthyroidism and ophthalmopathy.

The source material was peripheral blood mononuclear cells (PBMCs), sampled at new diagnosis, from a patient treated with antithyroid drugs. The receptors stem from a woman aged 25 to 39 with Graves disease. Both conserved end residues are part of each CDR3. A D gene is named only where the DNA matches it firmly. Not all rows give a size; the values are once, few, many and, for expanded clones, a class.

>TRBV19|TRBJ1-2|many|-
TGTGCCAGTAGTATCCTTGACAGCCCTTGGGGCTACACCTTC
CASSILDSPWGYTF
>TRBV7-3|TRBJ2-3|-|TRBD1
TGTGCCAGCAGCCCCGGGACAGGGGCCGATACGCAGTATTTT
CASSPGTGADTQYF
>TRBV6-5|TRBJ2-7|many|-
TGTGCCAGCAGTTACGACGGGGGCGCCGGGTTCGACGAGCAGTACTTC
CASSYDGGAGFDEQYF
>TRBV10-3|TRBJ2-5|few|-
TGTGCCATCAGAACCCAAGAGACCCAGTACTTC
CAIRTQETQYF
>TRBV19|TRBJ2-4|-|TRBD2
TGTGCCAGTAGTATAGACCCGGGACTAGCGGGACGAATAGCCAAAAACATTCAGTACTTC
CASSIDPGLAGRIAKNIQYF
>TRBV6-4|TRBJ1-1|few|-
TGTGCCAGCGGACACTTAAACACTGAAGCTTTCTTT
CASGHLNTEAFF
>TRBV6-1|TRBJ2-2|few|TRBD2
TGTGCCAGCAGACTAGCGGGAGCGGAGCTGTTTTTT
CASRLAGAELFF
>TRBV2|TRBJ1-3|many|-
TGTGCCAGCAGTGAATGGTTGGGGGGCTCTGGAAACACCATATATTTT
CASSEWLGGSGNTIYF
>TRBV29-1|TRBJ2-1|many|-
TGCAGCGTTGCAAGGGGAGAGCAGTTCTTC
CSVARGEQFF
>TRBV30|TRBJ2-3|many|-
TGTGCCTGGAAAGGGGCAGGGAAAAATACGCAGTATTTT
CAWKGAGKNTQYF
>TRBV5-1|TRBJ2-7|many|TRBD1
TGTGCCAGCAGCTTAACCCCCGGGACAGGGGGCTTAATCTACGAGCAGTACTTC
CASSLTPGTGGLIYEQYF
>TRBV20-1|TRBJ2-5|many|-
TGCAGTGCTATGCGACCGTGGGAGAGCCAGTACTTC
CSAMRPWESQYF
>TRBV7-9|TRBJ2-1|few|-
TGTGCCAGCAGCCGCCTAGGGGGGCAGAGGAATGAGCAGTTCTTC
CASSRLGGQRNEQFF
>TRBV24-1|TRBJ2-1|few|TRBD2
TGTGCCACCAGTGATTTGGGGACTAGCAGTACTAATGAGCAGTTCTTC
CATSDLGTSSTNEQFF
>TRBV30|TRBJ1-6|many|-
TGTGCCTGGAATCGGTTGGATTCACCCCTCCACTTT
CAWNRLDSPLHF
>TRBV5-1|TRBJ2-2|-|-
TGCGCCAGCAGCTTGGGGGTTACGAACACCGGGGAGCTGTTTTTT
CASSLGVTNTGELFF
>TRBV6-1|TRBJ1-5|few|TRBD1
TGTGCCAGCGGATATAGGACAGGGGAAAGCAATCAGCCCCAGCATTTT
CASGYRTGESNQPQHF
>TRBV10-3|TRBJ2-1|-|TRBD2
TGTGCCATCGGTTTGGCTATGACTAGCGGGATCGGTAATGAGCAGTTCTTC
CAIGLAMTSGIGNEQFF
>TRBV29-1|TRBJ1-2|few|-
TGCAGCGTTGAATATCGGACAGAGACCTATGGCTACACCTTC
CSVEYRTETYGYTF
>TRBV4-1|TRBJ1-5|few|-
TGCGCCAGCAGCCCGTCGGTCCTTACACAGCCCCAGCATTTT
CASSPSVLTQPQHF